The source of this T cell receptor (beta chain) is a study of T cells after yellow fever vaccination. As for the study in general: Fractions with few cells were prepared using SMART-Seq v4 Ultra Low Input. Overall study findings and caveats: Clones that expanded after primary vaccination mostly reappeared after the booster (over 95% CD4, around 87% CD8). The secondary response showed a weaker magnitude and a faster peak, day 5 versus 15.

In regard to this clonotype: The antigen remains unidentified. A much larger clone differs from this one at a single base, so this may be a read error.

Generation of TCR cDNA used 5'RACE template switching (which added a universal primer site and UMIs). TCRdb reprocessed the 5' RACE reads with MiXCR, giving one entry per CDR3 protein. The data contain 150,000 to 200,000 distinct CDR3 sequences, around 7.2% of them singletons. Sequencing was performed on CD4+ T cells sorted from PBMCs, taken 5 days after the first yellow fever vaccination. This clonotype was sampled from a man aged 18-30 years who received the YFV17D yellow fever vaccine.

Here the CDR3 reads CASSSGQRSPEAFF. CDR3 nucleotides: TGTGCCAGCAGTTCGGGACAGCGGAGCCCTGAAGCTTTCTTT. The chain carries TRBV12-3 or TRBV12-4 and TRBJ1-1; 7 nucleotides line up with TRBD1. The length of the CDR3 is 14 residues. V lost 4 bases, J lost 6 bases, and 8 bases stayed unmatched.